This is a list of T cell receptor beta chains from one sample in a study of blood T cell repertoires in COVID-19. Here immunoSEQ multiplex PCR was the method, and the copy in TCRdb shows in-frame clones only, minus some. This sample has around 160,000 clones, with roughly 90% found just once. The sample taken for sequencing was PBMCs or T cells enriched from blood (not recorded which). The receptor set was obtained from a woman aged 25 to 39 with acute COVID-19. Both conserved end residues are part of each CDR3. Fields, in order: J gene, V gene, D gene, clone size, CDR3 DNA, CDR3 protein. The D gene is left open where the match is weak. Size is stated for part of the rows, as once, few or many counts, or as a class when the clone is expanded.

>TRBJ1-5|TRBV7-2|.|many
TGTGCCAGCAGCTTCGGTGACATTAGCAATCAGCCCCAGCATTTT
CASSFGDISNQPQHF
>TRBJ1-1|TRBV27|.|.
TGTGCCAGCAGTTTATCGCCTTCCTGGGGGGGTCTTGACACTGAAGCTTTCTTT
CASSLSPSWGGLDTEAFF
>TRBJ2-3|TRBV5-5|TRBD1|once
TGTGCCATCCCGGACAGGGTAGAAGGAGCTACCACAGATACGCAGTATTTT
CAIPDRVEGATTDTQYF
>TRBJ2-2|TRBV5-6|TRBD2|.
TGTGCCAGCAGCTGGGGGGCTAGCGGGATCCCCGGGGAGCTGTTTTTT
CASSWGASGIPGELFF
>TRBJ2-7|TRBV7-2|.|.
TGTGCCAGCAGCCTCTCCTACGAGCAGTACTTC
CASSLSYEQYF
>TRBJ1-2|TRBV5-1|.|.
TGCGCCAGCAGCTCGGACAGTGGGGTTGGCTACACCTTC
CASSSDSGVGYTF
>TRBJ2-3|TRBV4-3|.|.
TGCGCCAGCAGCCAAGATCGTCGGAGCACAGATACGCAGTATTTT
CASSQDRRSTDTQYF
>TRBJ2-3|TRBV11-2|TRBD1|.
TGTGCCAGCAGCTTAGCCCGGGACAGGGTAACAGATACGCAGTATTTT
CASSLARDRVTDTQYF
>TRBJ2-1|TRBV27|.|.
TGTGCCAGCAGTTTATCTGGCGGAGAAGGCTACAATGAGCAGTTCTTC
CASSLSGGEGYNEQFF
>TRBJ2-7|TRBV7-8|TRBD1|.
TGTGCCAGCAGCGGTAGCAGGGCAGGGGGCCTCTCCTACGAGCAGTACTTC
CASSGSRAGGLSYEQYF
>TRBJ1-4|TRBV27|.|.
TGTGCCAGCAGTTGGCAGGGGCGAGGTGAAAAACTGTTTTTT
CASSWQGRGEKLFF
>TRBJ2-3|TRBV9|.|.
TGTGCCAGCAGCGAACTAGCTATCAGCACAGATACGCAGTATTTT
CASSELAISTDTQYF
>TRBJ2-1|TRBV3-1/TRBV3-2|TRBD2|.
TGTGCCAGCAGCCAAATTCTACTAGCGGGTTCTCAGTTCTTC
CASSQILLAGSQFF
>TRBJ1-5|TRBV6-5|.|.
TGTGCCAGCAGTTATGACGAGGGTCAGCCCCAGCATTTT
CASSYDEGQPQHF
>TRBJ2-7|TRBV4-3|TRBD1|.
TGCGCCAGCAGCCAAGAAGAGGGGGCCTCCTACGAGCAGTACTTC
CASSQEEGASYEQYF
>TRBJ2-3|TRBV29-1|.|.
TGCAGCGTTGATACTAGCACAGATACGCAGTATTTT
CSVDTSTDTQYF
>TRBJ2-7|TRBV3-1/TRBV3-2|.|.
TGTGCCAGCAGCGGCCGACTACCCTACGAGCAGTACTTC
CASSGRLPYEQYF
>TRBJ2-1|TRBV12-1|.|.
TGTGCCAGCAGCTTCCGGGACAGGGAGGACAATGAGCAGTTCTTC
CASSFRDREDNEQFF
>TRBJ1-1|TRBV2|TRBD1|.
TGTGCCAGCAGTGCTATGACAGGGTACACTGAAGCTTTCTTT
CASSAMTGYTEAFF
>TRBJ2-7|TRBV10-3|.|.
TGTGCCATCAGTGAACCACAGGGTGGCGCGCCTCGGGAGCAGTACTTC
CAISEPQGGAPREQYF
>TRBJ1-2|TRBV4-2|TRBD1|.
TGTGCCAGCAGCCAAGGCGGACAGGGGGAAGGTTATGGCTACACCTTC
CASSQGGQGEGYGYTF
>TRBJ1-2|TRBV19|.|.
TGTGCCAGTAGTGCGGGGCGACCTCCCGGCTATGGCTACACCTTC
CASSAGRPPGYGYTF
>TRBJ2-1|TRBV7-2|.|.
TGTGCCAGCAGCCCTAGCCTGTGGCGGGACCGCTACAATGAGCAGTTCTTC
CASSPSLWRDRYNEQFF
>TRBJ1-1|TRBV19|.|.
TGTGCCAGTAGTTACCAGGGATTGATGGGGGGAACTGAAGCTTTCTTT
CASSYQGLMGGTEAFF
>TRBJ1-1|TRBV2|TRBD1|.
TGTGCCAGCAGGAGGACAGGGGTACTCCTAAACACTGAAGCTTTCTTT
CASRRTGVLLNTEAFF
>TRBJ2-3|TRBV30|.|.
TGTGCCTGGAGTGTGGGAGCGGCAGATACGCAGTATTTT
CAWSVGAADTQYF
>TRBJ2-6|TRBV9|.|once
TGTGCCAGCAGCTCCCGGAGGTGGCGGGATACTTCTGGGGCCAACGTCCTGACTTTC
CASSSRRWRDTSGANVLTF